Listed below are T cell receptor beta chains from one sample, sequenced in a study of blood T cell repertoires in COVID-19. Using immunoSEQ multiplex PCR, the repertoire was profiled, and TCRdb retains in-frame clones only, with some absent. The sample lists fewer than 350,000 clones; around 85% were seen once. Sample: PBMCs or T cells enriched from blood (not recorded which). Source of these receptors: a woman aged 25 to 39 who had been exposed to COVID-19. Each CDR3 is given without its conserved first and last residue. The D gene is left open where the match is weak.

V: TRBV12-3/TRBV12-4; J: TRBJ1-1; D: .; CDR3: ASSGQFEAF
V: TRBV6-5; J: TRBJ1-2; D: TRBD1; CDR3: ASIGTGGNYGYT
V: TRBV28; J: TRBJ2-7; D: TRBD2; CDR3: ASSSGLAGGRLYEQY
V: TRBV2; J: TRBJ2-5; D: TRBD1; CDR3: ASSGTGGARQETQY
V: TRBV28; J: TRBJ2-7; D: TRBD1; CDR3: ASSSTGQEYEQY
V: TRBV2; J: TRBJ2-5; D: TRBD2; CDR3: ASSALLAGQETQY
V: TRBV7-9; J: TRBJ2-7; D: .; CDR3: ASSYDSPPYEQY
V: TRBV12-3/TRBV12-4; J: TRBJ2-3; D: .; CDR3: ASNLGGADTQY
V: TRBV27; J: TRBJ1-2; D: .; CDR3: ASSPLTANYGYT
V: TRBV7-9; J: TRBJ1-3; D: TRBD1; CDR3: ASSQIIGGTAPSGNTIY
V: TRBV30; J: TRBJ1-2; D: .; CDR3: AWSKGQPFAD
V: TRBV27; J: TRBJ2-1; D: .; CDR3: ASRQGTSTYNEQF
V: TRBV4-1; J: TRBJ2-5; D: .; CDR3: ASSTRQQETQY
V: TRBV3-1/TRBV3-2; J: TRBJ1-4; D: TRBD1; CDR3: ASSQQPGQEQKLF
V: TRBV7-9; J: TRBJ1-4; D: .; CDR3: ASSFTGNEKLF
V: TRBV28; J: TRBJ1-2; D: .; CDR3: ASSGNGSGMRNYGYT
V: TRBV4-1; J: TRBJ2-3; D: TRBD2; CDR3: ASSQEKRGTTTDTQY
V: TRBV9; J: TRBJ1-2; D: TRBD1; CDR3: ASSGGQFAPQT
V: TRBV9; J: TRBJ1-6; D: .; CDR3: ASSLGPRSSYNSPLH
V: TRBV3-1/TRBV3-2; J: TRBJ2-3; D: TRBD2; CDR3: ASSQDRGDSGGIITDTQY
V: TRBV3-1/TRBV3-2; J: TRBJ1-2; D: .; CDR3: ASSQVEQARYT
V: TRBV4-3; J: TRBJ2-7; D: TRBD2; CDR3: ASSRGTSGGFEQY
V: TRBV9; J: TRBJ1-1; D: .; CDR3: ASSPLRVGTEAF
V: TRBV7-3; J: TRBJ1-5; D: TRBD1; CDR3: ASSSRPGQGAGSNQPQH
V: TRBV2; J: TRBJ1-6; D: TRBD1; CDR3: ATKQDRLNSPLH
V: TRBV24-1; J: TRBJ1-4; D: TRBD1; CDR3: ATSDSGTGNEKLF
V: TRBV28; J: TRBJ2-1; D: .; CDR3: ASSLKSFRLVHNEQF
V: TRBV9; J: TRBJ2-5; D: .; CDR3: ASSVHLEDSETQY
V: TRBV6-5; J: TRBJ2-1; D: .; CDR3: ASSYEHLNEQF
V: TRBV4-1; J: TRBJ2-7; D: TRBD2; CDR3: ASSRAVAGDYEQY
V: TRBV7-2; J: TRBJ1-1; D: .; CDR3: ASSQTYTTEAF
V: TRBV7-2; J: TRBJ1-2; D: .; CDR3: ASSLVGQGGYGYT
V: TRBV28; J: TRBJ1-5; D: .; CDR3: ASSLAGVRNQPQH
V: TRBV7-2; J: TRBJ2-1; D: .; CDR3: ASSRLEYIDEQF
V: TRBV4-3; J: TRBJ1-6; D: .; CDR3: ASSQDPVGGSPLH
V: TRBV3-1/TRBV3-2; J: TRBJ2-7; D: TRBD1; CDR3: ASSPRQGYYEQY
V: TRBV18; J: TRBJ1-5; D: .; CDR3: ASSPRAKGEPQH
V: TRBV19; J: TRBJ1-5; D: TRBD1; CDR3: ASTAPTGGLLQPQH
V: TRBV24-1; J: TRBJ2-4; D: TRBD1; CDR3: ATSSGGQGWNIQY
V: TRBV5-4; J: TRBJ2-1; D: TRBD2; CDR3: ASSSGLAGTHTNEQF